A selection of T cell receptor delta chains follows, all from one sample in a study of gamma-delta chains in newborns, infants, children. TCRdb re-called the reads through CATT. The sample holds about 3,000 delta-chain clones, approximately 2.6% seen once. Sequenced material: blood. These receptors were collected from a child who was a newborn, infant or young child, either healthy, febrile or measles-vaccinated (not recorded which). The CDR3 runs from the conserved cysteine through the conserved F or W. D genes are given only for firm matches. Rows give clone size only sometimes, using once, few, many, or a class for an expanded clone.

V	D	J	size	DNA	CDR3
TRDV2	-	TRDJ1	-	TGTGCCTGTGACACTCTGGGGCCGCAGTTGACGCACACCGATAAACTCATCTTT	CACDTLGPQLTHTDKLIF
TRDV2	TRDD3	TRDJ1	medium-sized	TGTGCCTGTGACCGGCTGGGGGCCGAGACCGATAAACTCATCTTT	CACDRLGAETDKLIF
TRDV2	TRDD3	TRDJ1	medium-sized	TGTGCCTGTGACCTACTGGGGGATCGTCGCACCGATAAACTCATCTTT	CACDLLGDRRTDKLIF
TRDV2	-	TRDJ1	few	TGTGCCTGTGACACCGTAAGTTCACGGGCCACCGATAAACTCATCTTT	CACDTVSSRATDKLIF
TRDV2	TRDD3	TRDJ1	medium-sized	TGTGCCTGTGACCATATACTGGGGGATACTGCGTACACCGATAAACTCATCTTT	CACDHILGDTAYTDKLIF
TRDV2	-	TRDJ3	-	TGTGCCCGTGACAGGTTGGCGGGGAACTCCTGGGACACCCGACAGATGTTTTTC	CARDRLAGNSWDTRQMFF
TRDV2	-	TRDJ3	medium-sized	TGTGCCTGTGACACCGCGGGGAGCTCCTGGGACACCCGACAGATGTTTTTC	CACDTAGSSWDTRQMFF
TRDV2	TRDD3	TRDJ1	large	TGTGCCTGTCACCCCCTCACCTCCGGGGGATACCAGGGGTCCGATAAACTCATCTTT	CACHPLTSGGYQGSDKLIF
TRDV2	TRDD3	TRDJ1	medium-sized	TGTGCCTGTGACAATCTGGGGGATTCGGTCGATAAACTCATCTTT	CACDNLGDSVDKLIF
TRDV2	TRDD3	TRDJ1	few	TGTGCCTGTGACACGCTTCCTGGACAGCAGGGGGATACAGCCGATAAACTCATCTTT	CACDTLPGQQGDTADKLIF
TRDV2	TRDD3	TRDJ1	large	TGTGCCTGTGACCCCCTGGGGGATAGCAAGTACACCGATAAACTCATCTTT	CACDPLGDSKYTDKLIF
TRDV1	TRDD3	TRDJ1	few	TGTGCTCTTGGGCCAAAGCGCTCCCCTTTCGTACTGGGGGATACGGATAAACTCATCTTT	CALGPKRSPFVLGDTDKLIF
TRDV2	TRDD3	TRDJ1	medium-sized	TGTGCCTGTGACACCGTCGAACTGGGGGATCGGAACACCGATAAACTCATCTTT	CACDTVELGDRNTDKLIF
TRDV2	-	TRDJ1	few	TGTGCCTGTGACTCCTGGGGAACCCTCGATAAACTCATCTTT	CACDSWGTLDKLIF
TRDV1	-	TRDJ1	-	TGTGCTCTTGGGGTTGGCGGGGGCGGTGATAAACTCATCTTT	CALGVGGGGDKLIF
TRDV2	TRDD3	TRDJ1	medium-sized	TGTGCCTGTGACACCCTGGGGGATACAGGGTACACCGATAAACTCATCTTT	CACDTLGDTGYTDKLIF
TRDV2	TRDD3	TRDJ1	medium-sized	TGTGCCTGTGACACGCTGGGGGATAGAGCCCAGGGTAAACTCATCTTT	CACDTLGDRAQGKLIF
TRDV2	TRDD3	TRDJ1	-	TGTGCCTGTGCCCCCCTGGGGCTGGGGGATCAACACACCGATAAACTCATCTTT	CACAPLGLGDQHTDKLIF
TRDV2	TRDD3	TRDJ1	few	TGTGCCTGTGGCCGCCTGGGGGCCCTCACCGATAAACTCATCTTT	CACGRLGALTDKLIF
TRDV2	-	TRDJ1	large	TGTGCCTGTGACGCCCTCCCTTCCCGGGCTTCTCCTGGGGACCCGTACACCGATAAACTCATCTTT	CACDALPSRASPGDPYTDKLIF
TRDV2	TRDD3	TRDJ2	few	TGTGCCTGTGACACCAACTGGGGGACACCCCTTGAGGCAGCACAACTCTTCTTT	CACDTNWGTPLEAAQLFF
TRDV2	-	TRDJ1	medium-sized	TGTGCCTGTGACCCACTCACCAGGGCCGATAAACTCATCTTT	CACDPLTRADKLIF
TRDV2	-	TRDJ1	medium-sized	TGTGCCTGTGACACCCTTTCTCCAAGTCAAGTACTGGTGGAAGGCGGGACCGATAAACTCATCTTT	CACDTLSPSQVLVEGGTDKLIF
TRDV2	TRDD3	TRDJ1	-	TGTGCCTGTGGCACCCTTCTACTGGGGGATACGCGAAGCACCGATAAACTCATCTTT	CACGTLLLGDTRSTDKLIF
TRDV2	-	TRDJ1	few	TGTGCCTGTGACACCGTGGGGAGCTCTACGTACACCGATAAACCCATCTTT	CACDTVGSSTYTDKPIF
TRDV2	TRDD3	TRDJ3	large	TGTGCCTGTGACACCCTGGGGGATACGGACACCCGACAGATGTTTTTC	CACDTLGDTDTRQMFF
TRDV2	TRDD3	TRDJ1	-	TGTGCCTGTGACACCCTTGGGGGGGATTCGTACACCGATAAACTCATCTTC	CACDTLGGDSYTDKLIF
TRDV2	TRDD3	TRDJ1	medium-sized	TGTGCCTGTGAGTTACTGGGGGATGCAAAGTTCGATAAACTCATCTTT	CACELLGDAKFDKLIF
TRDV1	TRDD3	TRDJ1	few	TGTGCTCTTGGGGAACTTTGGCTTCCTAAAGACTGGGGGATACGAAAACTCACCTTT	CALGELWLPKDWGIRKLTF
TRDV2	-	TRDJ3	few	TGTGCCTGTGACACCGTGGGGATCCAAGCCCTCTCCTGGGACACCCGACAGATGTTTTTC	CACDTVGIQALSWDTRQMFF
TRDV1	TRDD3	TRDJ1	-	TGTGCTCTTGGGGAACTCTCGCGATTACGTCGGGGCTGGGGGATACCCGATAAACTCATCTTT	CALGELSRLRRGWGIPDKLIF